This T cell receptor (beta chain) was captured by sequencing in a study of control samples from healthy donors and cancer patients. Trimming pared 5 bases from V and 6 bases from J, leaving 17 bases between. The CDR3 consists of 15 residues. Germline V gene lookup returns CDR1 SGHVS and CDR2 FQNEAQ. Sequencing used immunoSEQ multiplex PCR; TCRdb keeps in-frame clones, though not all of them. The repertoire holds roughly 120,000 clones, over 75% seen once, with 1% to 1.4% in the top ten. Sample: PBMCs. The source is a woman in her forties or fifties with colorectal cancer. This rearrangement joins TRBV7-8 to TRBJ1-5; D perhaps matches TRBD1 (6 bases). The CDR3 loop reads CASSQYVGGGQPQHF. Here the CDR3 DNA reads TGTGCCAGCAGCCAGTACGTAGGGGGGGGTCAGCCCCAGCATTTT.